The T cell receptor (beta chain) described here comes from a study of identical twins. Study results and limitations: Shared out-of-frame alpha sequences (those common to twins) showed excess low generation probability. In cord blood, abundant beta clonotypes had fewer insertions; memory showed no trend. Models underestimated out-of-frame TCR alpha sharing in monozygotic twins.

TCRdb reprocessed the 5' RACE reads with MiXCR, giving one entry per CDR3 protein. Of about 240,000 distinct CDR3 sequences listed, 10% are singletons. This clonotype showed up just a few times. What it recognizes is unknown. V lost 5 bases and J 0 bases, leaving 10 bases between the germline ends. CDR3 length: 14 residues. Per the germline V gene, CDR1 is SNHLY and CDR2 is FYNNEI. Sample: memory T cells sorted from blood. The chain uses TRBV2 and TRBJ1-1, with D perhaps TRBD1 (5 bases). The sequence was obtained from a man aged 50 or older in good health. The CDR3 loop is CASSPWGVNTEAFF. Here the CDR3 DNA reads TGTGCCAGCAGTCCCTGGGGGGTGAACACTGAAGCTTTCTTT.